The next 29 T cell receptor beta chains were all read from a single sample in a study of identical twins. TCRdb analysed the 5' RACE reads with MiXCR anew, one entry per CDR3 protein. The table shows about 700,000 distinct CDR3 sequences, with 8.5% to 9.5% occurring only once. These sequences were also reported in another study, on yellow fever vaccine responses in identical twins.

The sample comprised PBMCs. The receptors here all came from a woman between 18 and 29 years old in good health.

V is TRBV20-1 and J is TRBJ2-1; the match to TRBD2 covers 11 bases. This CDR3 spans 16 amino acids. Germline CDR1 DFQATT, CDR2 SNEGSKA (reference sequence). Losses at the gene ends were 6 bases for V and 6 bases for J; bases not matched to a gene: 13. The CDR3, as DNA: TGCAGTGCGAGACTACTAGCGGGAGTATGGGGCAATGAGCAGTTCTTC. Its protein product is CSARLLAGVWGNEQFF.

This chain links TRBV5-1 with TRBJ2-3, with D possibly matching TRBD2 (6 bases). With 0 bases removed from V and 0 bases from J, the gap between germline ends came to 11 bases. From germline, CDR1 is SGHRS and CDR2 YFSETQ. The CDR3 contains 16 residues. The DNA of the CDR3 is TGCGCCAGCAGCTTGGCCACTCGGGGGAGCACAGATACGCAGTATTTT. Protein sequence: CASSLATRGSTDTQYF.

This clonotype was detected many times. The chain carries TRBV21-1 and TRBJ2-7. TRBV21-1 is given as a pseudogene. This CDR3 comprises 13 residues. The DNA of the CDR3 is TGTGCCAGCAGCAAAGCTTCGGGTTACGAGCAGTACTTC. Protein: CASSKASGYEQYF.

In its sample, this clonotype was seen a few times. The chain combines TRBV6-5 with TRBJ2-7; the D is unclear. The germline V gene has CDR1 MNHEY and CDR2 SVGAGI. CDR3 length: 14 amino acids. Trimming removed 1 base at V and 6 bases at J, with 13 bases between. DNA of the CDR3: TGTGCCAGCAGTTACTTCGCCGGCGCTAGCGAGCAGTACTTC. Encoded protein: CASSYFAGASEQYF.

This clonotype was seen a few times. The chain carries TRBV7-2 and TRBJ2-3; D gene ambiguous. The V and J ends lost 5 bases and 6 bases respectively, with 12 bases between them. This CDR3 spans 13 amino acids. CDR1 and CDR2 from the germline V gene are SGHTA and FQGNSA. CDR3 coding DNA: TGTGCCAGCAGCGGCCGAGCCCCCGATACGCAGTATTTT. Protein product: CASSGRAPDTQYF. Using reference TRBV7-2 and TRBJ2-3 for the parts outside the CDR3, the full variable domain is GAGVSQSPSNKVTEKGKDVELRCDPISGHTALYWYRQSLGQGLEFLIYFQGNSAPDKSGLPSDRFSAERTGGSVSTLTIQRTQQEDSAVYLCASSGRAPDTQYFGPGTRLTVL.

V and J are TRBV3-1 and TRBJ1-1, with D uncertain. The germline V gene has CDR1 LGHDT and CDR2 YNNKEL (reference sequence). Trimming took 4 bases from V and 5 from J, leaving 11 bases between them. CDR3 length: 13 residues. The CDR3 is CASSLEPGTEAFF. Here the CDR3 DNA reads TGTGCCAGCAGCCTCGAACCGGGAACTGAAGCTTTCTTT.

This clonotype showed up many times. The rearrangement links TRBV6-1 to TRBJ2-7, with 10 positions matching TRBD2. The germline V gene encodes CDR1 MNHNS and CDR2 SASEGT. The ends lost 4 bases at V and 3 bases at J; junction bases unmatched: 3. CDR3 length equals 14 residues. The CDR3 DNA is TGTGCCAGCAGTGCCCTAGCGGGGGTCTACGAGCAGTACTTC. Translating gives CASSALAGVYEQYF.

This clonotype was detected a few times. The CDR3 DNA sequence: TGTGCCAGCAGCTTAGGAGGGGCTGTAAACATTCAGTACTTC. It codes for CASSLGGAVNIQYF. The V gene is TRBV11-2, the J gene TRBJ2-4; D is possibly TRBD1 or TRBD2 (5 bases each). Trimming removed 1 base from V and 6 bases from J, with 10 bases in between. The CDR3 sequence is 14 residues long. CDR1 is SGHAT and CDR2 is FQNNGV in the germline V gene. The whole variable domain, filled in from reference TRBV11-2 and TRBJ2-4, reads EAGVAQSPRYKIIEKRQSVAFWCNPISGHATLYWYQQILGQGPKLLIQFQNNGVVDDSQLPKDRFSAERLKGVDSTLKIQPAKLEDSAVYLCASSLGGAVNIQYFGAGTRLSVL.

CDR3 in DNA: TGTGCCACGAGCCTGACAGGCGGACGAGGGACTGAAGCTTTCTTT. As protein: CATSLTGGRGTEAFF. The V gene is TRBV6-1, the J gene TRBJ1-1; tentative D call: TRBD1 (6 bases). Germline V gene data show CDR1 as MNHNS and CDR2 as SASEGT. This CDR3 has 15 residues. Trimming stripped 10 bases from V and 5 bases from J, with 23 bases between.

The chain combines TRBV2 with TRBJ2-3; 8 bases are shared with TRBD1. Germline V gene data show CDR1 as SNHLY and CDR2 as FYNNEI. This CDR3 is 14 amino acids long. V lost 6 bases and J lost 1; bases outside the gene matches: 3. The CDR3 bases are TGTGCCAGCAGGGAGACAGGGGGCACAGATACGCAGTATTTT. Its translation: CASRETGGTDTQYF.

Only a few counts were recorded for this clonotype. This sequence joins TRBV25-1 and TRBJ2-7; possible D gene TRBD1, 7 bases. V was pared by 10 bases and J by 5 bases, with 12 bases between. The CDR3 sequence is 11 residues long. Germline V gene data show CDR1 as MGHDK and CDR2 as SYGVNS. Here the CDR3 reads CATQGGNEQYF. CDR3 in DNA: TGTGCCACCCAGGGGGGAAACGAGCAGTACTTC.

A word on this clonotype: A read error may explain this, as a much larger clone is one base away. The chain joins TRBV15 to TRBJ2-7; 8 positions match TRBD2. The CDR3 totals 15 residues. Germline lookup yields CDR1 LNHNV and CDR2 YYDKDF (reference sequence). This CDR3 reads CTTSREFLAGLEQYF. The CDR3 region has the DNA TGTACCACCAGCAGAGAGTTTTTAGCGGGGCTCGAGCAGTACTTC.

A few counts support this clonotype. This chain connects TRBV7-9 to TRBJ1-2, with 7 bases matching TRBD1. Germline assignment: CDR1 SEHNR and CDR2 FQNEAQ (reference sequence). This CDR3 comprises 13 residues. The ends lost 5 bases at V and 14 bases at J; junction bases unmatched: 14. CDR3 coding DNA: TGTGCCAGCAGCCCCGCTACAGGGGCGGCTAGGACCTTC. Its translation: CASSPATGAARTF.

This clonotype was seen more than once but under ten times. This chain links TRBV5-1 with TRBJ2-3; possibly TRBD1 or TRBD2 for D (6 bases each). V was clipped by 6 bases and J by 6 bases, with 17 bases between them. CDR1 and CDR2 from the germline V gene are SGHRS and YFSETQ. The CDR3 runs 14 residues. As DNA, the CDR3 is TGCGCCAGCAACACCGGAGGGGGGATGGATACGCAGTATTTT. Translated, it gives CASNTGGGMDTQYF.

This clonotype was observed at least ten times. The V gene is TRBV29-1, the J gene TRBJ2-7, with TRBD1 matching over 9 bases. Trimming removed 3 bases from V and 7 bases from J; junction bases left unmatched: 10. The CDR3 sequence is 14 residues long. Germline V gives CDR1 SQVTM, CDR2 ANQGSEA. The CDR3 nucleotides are TGCAGCGTTGATATGACAGGGGGTAAAGGGGAGCAGTACTTC. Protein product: CSVDMTGGKGEQYF.

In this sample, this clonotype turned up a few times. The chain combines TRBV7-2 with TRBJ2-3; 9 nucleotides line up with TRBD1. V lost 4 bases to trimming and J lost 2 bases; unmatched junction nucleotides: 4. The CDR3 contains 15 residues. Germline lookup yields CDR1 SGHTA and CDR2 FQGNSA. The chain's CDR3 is CASSSGDRATDTQYF. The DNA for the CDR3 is TGTGCCAGCAGCTCGGGGGACAGGGCCACAGATACGCAGTATTTT.

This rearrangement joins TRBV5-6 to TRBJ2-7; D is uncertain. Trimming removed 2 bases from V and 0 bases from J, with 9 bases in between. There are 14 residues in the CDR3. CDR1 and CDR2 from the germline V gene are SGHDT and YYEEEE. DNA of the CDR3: TGTGCCAGCAGCTTCCCGGGCCCCTCCTACGAGCAGTACTTC. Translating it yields CASSFPGPSYEQYF.

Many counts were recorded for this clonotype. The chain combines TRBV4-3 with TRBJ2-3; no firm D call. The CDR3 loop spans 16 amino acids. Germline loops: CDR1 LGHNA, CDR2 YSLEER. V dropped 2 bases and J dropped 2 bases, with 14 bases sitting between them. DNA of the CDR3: TGCGCCAGCAGCCAAAGGTTCGGCCTCCCCACAGATACGCAGTATTTT. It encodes CASSQRFGLPTDTQYF.

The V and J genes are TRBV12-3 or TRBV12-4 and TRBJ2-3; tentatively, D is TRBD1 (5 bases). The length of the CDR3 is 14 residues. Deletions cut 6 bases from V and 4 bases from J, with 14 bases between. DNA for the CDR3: TGTGCCAGCAGGTGGGGCCTAGTCCCAGATACGCAGTATTTT. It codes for CASRWGLVPDTQYF.

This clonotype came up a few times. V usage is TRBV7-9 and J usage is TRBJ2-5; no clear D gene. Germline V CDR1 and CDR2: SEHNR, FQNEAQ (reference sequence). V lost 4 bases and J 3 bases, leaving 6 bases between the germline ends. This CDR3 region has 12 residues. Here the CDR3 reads CASSSIEETQYF. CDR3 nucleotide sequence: TGTGCCAGCAGCTCTATTGAAGAGACCCAGTACTTC. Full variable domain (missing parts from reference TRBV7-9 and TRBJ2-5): DTGVSQNPRHKITKRGQNVTFRCDPISEHNRLYWYRQTLGQGPEFLTYFQNEAQLEKSRLLSDRFSAERPKGSFSTLEIQRTEQGDSAMYLCASSSIEETQYFGPGTRLLVL.

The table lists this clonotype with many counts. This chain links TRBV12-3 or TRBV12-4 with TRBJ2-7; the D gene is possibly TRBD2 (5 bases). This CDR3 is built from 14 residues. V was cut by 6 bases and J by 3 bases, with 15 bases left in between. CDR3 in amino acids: CASRPGNTNYEQYF. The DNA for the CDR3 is TGTGCCAGCAGGCCGGGAAATACAAACTACGAGCAGTACTTC.

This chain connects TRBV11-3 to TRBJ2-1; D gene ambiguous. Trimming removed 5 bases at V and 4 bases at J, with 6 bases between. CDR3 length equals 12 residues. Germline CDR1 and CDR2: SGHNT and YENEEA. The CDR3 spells CASSDNYNEQFF. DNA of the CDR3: TGTGCCAGCAGCGATAATTACAATGAGCAGTTCTTC.

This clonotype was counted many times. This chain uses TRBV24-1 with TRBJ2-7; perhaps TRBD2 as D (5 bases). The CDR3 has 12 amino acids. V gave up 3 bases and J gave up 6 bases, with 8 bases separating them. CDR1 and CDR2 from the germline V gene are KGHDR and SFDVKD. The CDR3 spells CATSDPGGEQYF. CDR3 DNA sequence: TGTGCCACCAGTGATCCAGGAGGCGAGCAGTACTTC.

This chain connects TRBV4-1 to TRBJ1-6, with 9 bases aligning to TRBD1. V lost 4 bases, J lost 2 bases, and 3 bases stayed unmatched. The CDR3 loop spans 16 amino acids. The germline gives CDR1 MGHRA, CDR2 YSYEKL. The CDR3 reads CASSPWDRAYNSPLHF. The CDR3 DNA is TGCGCCAGCAGCCCCTGGGACAGGGCCTATAATTCACCCCTCCACTTT.

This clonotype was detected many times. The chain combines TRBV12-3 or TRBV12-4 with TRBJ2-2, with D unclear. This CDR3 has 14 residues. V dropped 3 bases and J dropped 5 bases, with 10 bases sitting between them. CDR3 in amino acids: CASSFVPGTGELFF. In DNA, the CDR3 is TGTGCCAGCAGTTTCGTTCCTGGGACCGGGGAGCTGTTTTTT.

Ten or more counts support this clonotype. The CDR3: CASSRWAFSTGELFF. The CDR3 DNA follows: TGTGCCAGCAGCCGGTGGGCCTTTTCAACCGGGGAGCTGTTTTTT. The V call is TRBV5-4, the J call TRBJ2-2; D is unresolved. In germline, CDR1 is SGHNT, CDR2 YYREEE (reference sequence). V dropped 4 bases and J dropped 5 bases, with 15 bases sitting between them. The CDR3 length is 15 residues.

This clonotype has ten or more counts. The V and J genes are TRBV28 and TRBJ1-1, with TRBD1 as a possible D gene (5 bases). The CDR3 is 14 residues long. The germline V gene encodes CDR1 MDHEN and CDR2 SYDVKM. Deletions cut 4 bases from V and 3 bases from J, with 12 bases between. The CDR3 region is CASSYRGRDTEAFF. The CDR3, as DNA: TGTGCCAGCAGTTATAGGGGTAGGGACACTGAAGCTTTCTTT.

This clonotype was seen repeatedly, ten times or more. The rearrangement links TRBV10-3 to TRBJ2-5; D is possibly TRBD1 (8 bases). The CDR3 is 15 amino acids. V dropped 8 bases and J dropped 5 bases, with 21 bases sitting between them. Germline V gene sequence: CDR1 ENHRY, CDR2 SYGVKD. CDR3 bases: TGTGCCATCGGGGCAGGACAGGGAGGGTCGGAGACCCAGTACTTC. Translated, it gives CAIGAGQGGSETQYF.

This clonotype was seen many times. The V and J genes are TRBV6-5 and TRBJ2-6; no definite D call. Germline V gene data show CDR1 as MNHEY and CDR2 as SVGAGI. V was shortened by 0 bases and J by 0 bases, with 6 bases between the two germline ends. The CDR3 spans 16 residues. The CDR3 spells CASSYSGASGANVLTF. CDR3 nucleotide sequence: TGTGCCAGCAGTTACTCGGGTGCCTCTGGGGCCAACGTCCTGACTTTC.